This T cell receptor beta chain is drawn from a study of T cell responses to AZD1222 COVID-19 vaccine. There are a few counts of this clone. Clones were read by immunoSEQ multiplex PCR, and TCRdb kept only the in-frame ones, dropping some. The table records more than 70,000 clones, approximately 89% of them present only once. The starting material was peripheral blood, obtained 28 days after the second AZD1222 dose. The clonotype comes from an adult who received the AZD1222 COVID-19 vaccine.

The CDR3 sequence is CASRSEGDGNYGYTF. As DNA, the CDR3 is TGTGCCAGTAGATCCGAGGGGGATGGGAACTATGGCTACACCTTC. The chain uses TRBV19 and TRBJ1-2; weak D call: TRBD1 (6 bases). Trimming pared 6 bases from V and 2 bases from J, leaving 16 bases between. CDR1 is LNHDA, CDR2 SQIVND, per germline (reference sequence). The CDR3 sequence is 15 residues long.